The clone carrying this T cell receptor beta chain has only one observation. The target antigen is unknown. The PCR used 60 Vbeta and 13 Jbeta primers. Clones were sequenced by immunoSEQ multiplex PCR, and TCRdb holds only the in-frame ones, with some missing. The sample lists 100,000 or so clones, 75% to 85% occurring once. This CDR3 comprises 14 residues. V lost 1 base and J lost 8, with 12 bases in between. Germline V gives CDR1 LNHDA, CDR2 SQIVND (reference sequence). The sample belongs to a study of cytomegalovirus exposure and HLA in healthy donors. Study findings and constraints: Cytomegalovirus association was listed for 170 or so TCR beta chains.

The TCR was taken from a female donor in good health and CMV-seropositive. The material sequenced was PBMCs. The rearrangement joins TRBV19 to TRBJ1-5; D is perhaps TRBD1 (5 bases). CDR3 DNA sequence: TGTGCCAGTAGTATAGCGTGGGGGGAAAAGCCCCAGCATTTT. Its protein product is CASSIAWGEKPQHF.